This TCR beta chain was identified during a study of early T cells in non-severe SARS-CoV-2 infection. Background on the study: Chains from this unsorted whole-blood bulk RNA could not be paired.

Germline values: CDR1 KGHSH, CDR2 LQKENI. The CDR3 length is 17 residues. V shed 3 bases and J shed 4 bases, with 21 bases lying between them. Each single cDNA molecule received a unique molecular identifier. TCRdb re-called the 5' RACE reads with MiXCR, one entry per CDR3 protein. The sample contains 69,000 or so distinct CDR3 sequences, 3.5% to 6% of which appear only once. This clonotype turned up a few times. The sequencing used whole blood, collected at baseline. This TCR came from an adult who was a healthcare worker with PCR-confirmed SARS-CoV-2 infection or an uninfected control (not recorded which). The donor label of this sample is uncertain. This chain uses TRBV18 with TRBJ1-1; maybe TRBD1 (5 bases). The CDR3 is CASSPFVNRRGGTEAFF. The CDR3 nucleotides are TGTGCCAGCTCACCCTTTGTTAACAGGAGGGGCGGCACTGAAGCTTTCTTT. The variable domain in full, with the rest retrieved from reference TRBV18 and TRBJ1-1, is NAGVMQNPRHLVRRRGQEARLRCSPMKGHSHVYWYRQLPEEGLKFMVYLQKENIIDESGMPKERFSAEFPKEGPSILRIQQVVRGDSAAYFCASSPFVNRRGGTEAFFGQGTRLTVV.